These T cell receptor beta chains were read from a single sample in a study of blood T cell repertoires in COVID-19. Clones were sequenced by immunoSEQ multiplex PCR, and TCRdb holds only the in-frame ones, with some missing. The table includes around 110,000 clones, about four fifths detected once. Sequences were obtained from peripheral blood. The receptors derive from a man between 60 and 75 years old with active or convalescent COVID-19. Both conserved end residues are part of each CDR3. Fields, in order: J gene, D gene, V gene, CDR3 protein, CDR3 DNA. The D gene is left open where the match is weak.

J: TRBJ2-1
D: .
V: TRBV10-3
CDR3: CAITPRPSSYNEQFF
DNA: TGTGCCATCACCCCCAGGCCCAGCTCCTACAATGAGCAGTTCTTC

J: TRBJ2-1
D: TRBD1
V: TRBV24-1
CDR3: CATSDRRDRGNEQFF
DNA: TGTGCCACCAGTGACCGCCGGGACAGGGGGAATGAGCAGTTCTTC

J: TRBJ2-7
D: .
V: TRBV2
CDR3: CASGWTTYEQYF
DNA: TGTGCCAGCGGTTGGACAACCTACGAGCAGTACTTC

J: TRBJ2-7
D: .
V: TRBV12-3/TRBV12-4
CDR3: CASSFISYEQYF
DNA: TGTGCCAGCAGTTTTATCAGCTACGAGCAGTACTTC

J: TRBJ2-6
D: .
V: TRBV11-2
CDR3: CASSSPSGGAIGANVLTF
DNA: TGTGCCAGCAGCTCCCCCAGTGGGGGGGCTATTGGGGCCAACGTCCTGACTTTC

J: TRBJ1-1
D: .
V: TRBV27
CDR3: CASSLSTSEVGTEAFF
DNA: TGTGCCAGCAGTTTATCGACTAGTGAAGTAGGGACTGAAGCTTTCTTT

J: TRBJ2-7
D: TRBD2
V: TRBV7-3
CDR3: CASSFGGSDSYEQYF
DNA: TGTGCCAGCAGCTTCGGCGGGAGCGACTCCTACGAGCAGTACTTC

J: TRBJ2-3
D: TRBD2
V: TRBV11-2
CDR3: CASSLAGGVADTQYF
DNA: TGTGCCAGCAGCTTAGCGGGAGGGGTGGCAGATACGCAGTATTTT

J: TRBJ1-3
D: TRBD1
V: TRBV18
CDR3: CASSLLPGQSLSSSGNTIYF
DNA: TGTGCCAGCTCACTACTCCCGGGACAGAGCCTTTCGAGCTCTGGAAACACCATATATTTT

J: TRBJ1-1
D: TRBD1
V: TRBV6-5
CDR3: CASSYDSGGGWEAFF
DNA: TGTGCCAGCAGTTACGATTCAGGGGGCGGGTGGGAAGCTTTCTTT

J: TRBJ2-7
D: TRBD2
V: TRBV28
CDR3: CASSPGTSGRANNEQYF
DNA: TGTGCCAGCAGTCCCGGGACTAGCGGGAGGGCCAATAACGAGCAGTACTTC